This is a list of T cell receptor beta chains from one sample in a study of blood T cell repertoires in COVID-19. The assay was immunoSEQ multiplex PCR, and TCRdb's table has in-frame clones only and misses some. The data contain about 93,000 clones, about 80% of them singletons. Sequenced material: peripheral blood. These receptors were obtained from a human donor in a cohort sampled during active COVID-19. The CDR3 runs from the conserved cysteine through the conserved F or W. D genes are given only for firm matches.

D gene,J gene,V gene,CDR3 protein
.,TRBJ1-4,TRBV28,CASSLFQGGLFF
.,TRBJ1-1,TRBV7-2,CASSLAQVLEAFF
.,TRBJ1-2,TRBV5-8,CASSLVAGLRGYTF
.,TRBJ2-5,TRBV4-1,CASSQEAGGLGKTQYF
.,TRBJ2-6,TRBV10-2,CASSGSSGANVLTF
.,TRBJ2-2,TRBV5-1,CASSLAGRLNTGELFF
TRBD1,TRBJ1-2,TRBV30,CAWSTGQGFSRYTF
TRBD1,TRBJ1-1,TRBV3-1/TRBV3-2,CASRLGTENTEAFF
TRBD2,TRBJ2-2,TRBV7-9,CASSTGTSELNTGELFF
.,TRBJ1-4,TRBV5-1,CASSLEGAGNEKLFF
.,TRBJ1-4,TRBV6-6,CASRLRRGGGEKLFF
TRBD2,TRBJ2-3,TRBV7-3,CASSSGAGGLTDTQYF
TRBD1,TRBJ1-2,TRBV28,CASSYRGLEGYTF
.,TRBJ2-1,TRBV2,CASSDLNLEGYNEQFF
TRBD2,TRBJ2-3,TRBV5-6,CASSLSASGRDTQYF
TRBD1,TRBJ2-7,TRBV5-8,CASSIRDRGFYEQYF
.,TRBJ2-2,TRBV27,CASSLYTAGSTGELFF
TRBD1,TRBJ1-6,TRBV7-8,CASSLLGTGVVGSPLHF
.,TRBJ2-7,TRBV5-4,CASSSSSYEQYF
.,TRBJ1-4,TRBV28,CATGGGANEKLFF
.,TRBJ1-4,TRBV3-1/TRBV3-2,CASSQSGRGEKLFF
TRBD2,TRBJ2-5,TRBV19,CASSIGIWGGQETQYF